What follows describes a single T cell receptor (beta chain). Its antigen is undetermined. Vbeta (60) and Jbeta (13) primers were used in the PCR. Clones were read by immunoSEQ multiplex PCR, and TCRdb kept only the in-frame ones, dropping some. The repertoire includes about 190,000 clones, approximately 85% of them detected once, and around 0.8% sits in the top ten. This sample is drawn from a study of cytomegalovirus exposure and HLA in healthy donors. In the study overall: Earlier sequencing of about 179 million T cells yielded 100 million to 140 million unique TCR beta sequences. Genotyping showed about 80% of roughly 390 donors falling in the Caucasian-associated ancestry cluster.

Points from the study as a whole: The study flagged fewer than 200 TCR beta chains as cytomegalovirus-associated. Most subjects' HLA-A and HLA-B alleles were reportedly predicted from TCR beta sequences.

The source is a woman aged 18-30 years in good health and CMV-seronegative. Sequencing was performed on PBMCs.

This CDR3 reads CASSLTGTTTYEQYF. DNA for the CDR3: TGTGCCAGCAGCCTGACCGGGACTACCACCTACGAGCAGTACTTC. The chain recombines TRBV7-9 with TRBJ2-7; 7 bases fit TRBD2. V dropped 5 bases and J dropped 2; count of bases not matched to a gene: 9. Per the germline V gene, CDR1 is SEHNR and CDR2 is FQNEAQ (reference sequence). The CDR3 runs to 15 residues.